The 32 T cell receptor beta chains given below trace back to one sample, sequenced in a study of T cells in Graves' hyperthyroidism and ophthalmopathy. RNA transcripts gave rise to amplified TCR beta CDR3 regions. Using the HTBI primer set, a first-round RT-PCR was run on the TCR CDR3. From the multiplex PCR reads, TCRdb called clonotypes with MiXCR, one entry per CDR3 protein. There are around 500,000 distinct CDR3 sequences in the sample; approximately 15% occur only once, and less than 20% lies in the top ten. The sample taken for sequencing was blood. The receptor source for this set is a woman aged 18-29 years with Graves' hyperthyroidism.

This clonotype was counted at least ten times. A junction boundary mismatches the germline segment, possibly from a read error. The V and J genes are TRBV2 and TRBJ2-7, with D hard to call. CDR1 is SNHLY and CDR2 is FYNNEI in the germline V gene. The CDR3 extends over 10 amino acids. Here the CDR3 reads CASSEDEQYF. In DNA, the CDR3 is TGTGCCAGCAGCGAAGACGAGCAGTACTTC.

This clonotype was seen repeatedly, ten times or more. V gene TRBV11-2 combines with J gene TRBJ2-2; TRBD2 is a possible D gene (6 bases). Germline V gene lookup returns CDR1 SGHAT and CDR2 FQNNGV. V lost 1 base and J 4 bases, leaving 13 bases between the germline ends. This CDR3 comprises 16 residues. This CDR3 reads CASSLVFGGITGELFF. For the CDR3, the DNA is TGTGCCAGCAGCTTAGTCTTTGGCGGGATCACCGGGGAGCTGTTTTTT.

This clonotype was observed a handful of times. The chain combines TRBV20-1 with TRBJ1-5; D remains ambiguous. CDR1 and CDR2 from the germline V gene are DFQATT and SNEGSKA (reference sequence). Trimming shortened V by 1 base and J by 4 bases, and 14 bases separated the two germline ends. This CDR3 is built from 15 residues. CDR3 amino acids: CSARGPLKLNQPQHF. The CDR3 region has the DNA TGCAGTGCTAGAGGCCCCCTTAAACTTAATCAGCCCCAGCATTTT.

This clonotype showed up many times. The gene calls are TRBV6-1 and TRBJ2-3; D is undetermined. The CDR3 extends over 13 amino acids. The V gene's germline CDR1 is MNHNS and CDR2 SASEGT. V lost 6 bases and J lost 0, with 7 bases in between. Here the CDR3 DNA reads TGTGCCAGCAGGGCTTTAAGCACAGATACGCAGTATTTT. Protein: CASRALSTDTQYF.

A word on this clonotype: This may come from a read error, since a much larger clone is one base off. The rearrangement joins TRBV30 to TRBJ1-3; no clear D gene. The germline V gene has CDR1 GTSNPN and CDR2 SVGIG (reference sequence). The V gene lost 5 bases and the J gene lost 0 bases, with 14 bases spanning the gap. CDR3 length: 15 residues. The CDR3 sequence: CAWGIDLNSGNTIYF. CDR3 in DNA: TGTGCCTGGGGTATCGACTTAAACTCTGGAAACACCATATATTTT.

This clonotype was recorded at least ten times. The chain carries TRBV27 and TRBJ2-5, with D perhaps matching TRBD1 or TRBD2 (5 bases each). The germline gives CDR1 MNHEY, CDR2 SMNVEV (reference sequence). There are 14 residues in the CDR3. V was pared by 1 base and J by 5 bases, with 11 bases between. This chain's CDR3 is CASSLLGEYETQYF. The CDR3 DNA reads TGTGCCAGCAGTTTATTGGGGGAGTACGAGACCCAGTACTTC.

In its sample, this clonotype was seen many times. The CDR3, as DNA: TGTGCCAGCAGCCAACGGACAGGGGGCTACGAGCAGTACTTC. Amino acids: CASSQRTGGYEQYF. The rearrangement links TRBV3-1 to TRBJ2-7, with 10 bases matching TRBD1. The J segment lost 3 bases and the V segment lost 2 bases, leaving 1 base of the junction unmatched. The germline V gene has CDR1 LGHDT and CDR2 YNNKEL (reference sequence). CDR3 length: 14 residues.

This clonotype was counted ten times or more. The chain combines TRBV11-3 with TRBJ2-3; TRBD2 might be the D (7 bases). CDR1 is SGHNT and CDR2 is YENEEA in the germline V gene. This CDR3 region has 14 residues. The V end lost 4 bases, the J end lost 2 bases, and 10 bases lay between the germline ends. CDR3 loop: CASSWRGPTDTQYF. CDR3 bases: TGTGCCAGCAGCTGGCGGGGGCCCACAGATACGCAGTATTTT.

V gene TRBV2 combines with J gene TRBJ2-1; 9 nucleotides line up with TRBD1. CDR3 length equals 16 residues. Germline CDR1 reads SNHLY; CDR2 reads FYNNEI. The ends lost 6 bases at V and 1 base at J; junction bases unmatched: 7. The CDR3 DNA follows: TGTGCCAGCAGGCCGGGACAGGGTGGGTCCTACAATGAGCAGTTCTTC. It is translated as CASRPGQGGSYNEQFF.

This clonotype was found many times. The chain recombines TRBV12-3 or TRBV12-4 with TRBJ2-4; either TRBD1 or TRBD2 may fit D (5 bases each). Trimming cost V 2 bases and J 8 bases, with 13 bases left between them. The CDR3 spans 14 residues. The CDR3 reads CASSLRDPKDIQYF. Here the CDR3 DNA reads TGTGCCAGCAGTTTAAGGGACCCGAAGGACATTCAGTACTTC.

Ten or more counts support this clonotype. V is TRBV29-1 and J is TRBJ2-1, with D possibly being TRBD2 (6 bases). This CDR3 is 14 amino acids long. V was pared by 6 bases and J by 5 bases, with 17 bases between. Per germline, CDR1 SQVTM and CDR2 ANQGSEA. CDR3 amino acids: CSVKVLAGDNEQFF. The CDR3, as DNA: TGCAGCGTGAAGGTACTAGCAGGTGACAATGAGCAGTTCTTC.

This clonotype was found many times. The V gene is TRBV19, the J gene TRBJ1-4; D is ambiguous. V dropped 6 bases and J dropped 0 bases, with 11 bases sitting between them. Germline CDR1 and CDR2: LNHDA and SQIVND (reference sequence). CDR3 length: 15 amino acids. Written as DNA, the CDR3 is TGTGCCAGTAGGCGAGCAACGACAACTAATGAAAAACTGTTTTTT. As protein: CASRRATTTNEKLFF.

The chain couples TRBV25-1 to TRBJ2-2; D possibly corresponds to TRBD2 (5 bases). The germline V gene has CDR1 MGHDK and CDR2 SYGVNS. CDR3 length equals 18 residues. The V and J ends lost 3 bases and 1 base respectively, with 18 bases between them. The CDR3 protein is CASSDHGYGMWNTGELFF. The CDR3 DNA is TGTGCCAGCAGTGATCACGGGTACGGGATGTGGAACACCGGGGAGCTGTTTTTT.

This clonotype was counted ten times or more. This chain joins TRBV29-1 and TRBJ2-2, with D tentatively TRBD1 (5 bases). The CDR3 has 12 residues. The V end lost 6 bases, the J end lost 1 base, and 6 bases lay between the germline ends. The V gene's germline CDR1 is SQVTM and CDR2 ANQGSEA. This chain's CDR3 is CSVTGNTGELFF. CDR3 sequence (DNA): TGCAGCGTAACAGGGAACACCGGGGAGCTGTTTTTT.

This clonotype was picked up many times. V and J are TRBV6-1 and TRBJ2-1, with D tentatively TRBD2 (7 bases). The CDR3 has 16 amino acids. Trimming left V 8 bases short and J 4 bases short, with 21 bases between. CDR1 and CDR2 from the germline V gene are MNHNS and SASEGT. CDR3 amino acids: CASPPGGPVYYNEQFF. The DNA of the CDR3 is TGTGCCAGCCCGCCGGGGGGCCCCGTATATTACAATGAGCAGTTCTTC.

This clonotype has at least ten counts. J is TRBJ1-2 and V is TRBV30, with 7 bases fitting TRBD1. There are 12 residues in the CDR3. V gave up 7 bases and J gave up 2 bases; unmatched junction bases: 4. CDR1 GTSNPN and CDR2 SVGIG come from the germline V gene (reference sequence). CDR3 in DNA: TGTGCCTACCAGACAGGGAACTATGGCTACACCTTC. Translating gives CAYQTGNYGYTF.

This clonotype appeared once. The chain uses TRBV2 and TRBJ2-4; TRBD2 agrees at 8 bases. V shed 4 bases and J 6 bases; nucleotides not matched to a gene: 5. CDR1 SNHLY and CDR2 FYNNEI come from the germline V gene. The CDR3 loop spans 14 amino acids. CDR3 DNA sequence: TGTGCCAGCAGTGGGACTAGCCCCAGAAACATTCAGTACTTC. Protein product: CASSGTSPRNIQYF. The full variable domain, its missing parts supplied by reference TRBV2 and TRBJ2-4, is EPEVTQTPSHQVTQMGQEVILRCVPISNHLYFYWYRQILGQKVEFLVSFYNNEISEKSEIFDDQFSVERPDGSNFTLKIRSTKLEDSAMYFCASSGTSPRNIQYFGAGTRLSVL.

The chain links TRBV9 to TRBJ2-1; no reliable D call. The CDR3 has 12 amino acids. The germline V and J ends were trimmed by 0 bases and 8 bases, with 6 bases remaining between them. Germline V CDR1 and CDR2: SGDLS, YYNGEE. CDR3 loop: CASSVAEYEQFF. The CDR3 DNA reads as TGTGCCAGCAGCGTAGCTGAGTATGAGCAGTTCTTC.

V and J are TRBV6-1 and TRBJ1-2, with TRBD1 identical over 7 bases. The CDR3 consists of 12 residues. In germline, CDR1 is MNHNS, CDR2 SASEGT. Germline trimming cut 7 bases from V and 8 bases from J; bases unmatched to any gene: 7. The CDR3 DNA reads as TGTGCCAGCACCCCTGGACAGGCGGGCTACACCTTC. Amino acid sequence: CASTPGQAGYTF.

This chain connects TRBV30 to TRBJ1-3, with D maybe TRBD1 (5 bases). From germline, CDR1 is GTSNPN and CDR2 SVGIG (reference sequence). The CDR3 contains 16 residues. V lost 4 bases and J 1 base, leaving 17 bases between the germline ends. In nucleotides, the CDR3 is TGTGCCTGGATTTTTGGACACGGTTTTTCTGGAAACACCATATATTTT. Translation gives CAWIFGHGFSGNTIYF. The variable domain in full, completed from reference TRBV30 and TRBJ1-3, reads SQTIHQWPATLVQPVGSPLSLECTVEGTSNPNLYWYRQAAGRGLQLLFYSVGIGQISSEVPQNLSASRPQDRQFILSSKKLLLSDSGFYLCAWIFGHGFSGNTIYFGEGSWLTVV.

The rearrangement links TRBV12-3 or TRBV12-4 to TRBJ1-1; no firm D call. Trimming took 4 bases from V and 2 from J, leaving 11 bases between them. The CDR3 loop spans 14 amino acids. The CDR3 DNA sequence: TGTGCCAGCAGTTCGAGTCCCGGAAACACTGAAGCTTTCTTT. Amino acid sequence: CASSSSPGNTEAFF.

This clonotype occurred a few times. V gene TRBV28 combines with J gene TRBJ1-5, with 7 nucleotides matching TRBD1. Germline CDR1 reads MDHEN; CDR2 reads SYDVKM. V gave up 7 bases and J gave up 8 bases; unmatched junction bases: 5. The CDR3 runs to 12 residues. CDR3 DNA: TGTGCCAGCACCTACAGGGGTGAGCCCCAGCATTTT. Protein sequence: CASTYRGEPQHF. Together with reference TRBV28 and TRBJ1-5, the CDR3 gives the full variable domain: DVKVTQSSRYLVKRTGEKVFLECVQDMDHENMFWYRQDPGLGLRLIYFSYDVKMKEKGDIPEGYSVSREKKERFSLILESASTNQTSMYLCASTYRGEPQHFGDGTRLSIL.

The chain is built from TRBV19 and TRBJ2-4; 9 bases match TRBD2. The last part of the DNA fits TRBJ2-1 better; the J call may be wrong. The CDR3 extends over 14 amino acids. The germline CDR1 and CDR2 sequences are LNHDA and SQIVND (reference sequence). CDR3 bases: TGTGCCAGTAATAGCGCCGGACTAGCGAATCTTCAGTTCTTC. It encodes CASNSAGLANLQFF.

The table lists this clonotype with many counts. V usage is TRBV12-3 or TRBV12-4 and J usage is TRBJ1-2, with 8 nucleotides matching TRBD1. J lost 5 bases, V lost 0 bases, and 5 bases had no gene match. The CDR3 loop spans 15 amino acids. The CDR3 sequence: CASSLAPGGEYGYTF. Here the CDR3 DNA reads TGTGCCAGCAGTTTAGCTCCAGGGGGCGAGTATGGCTACACCTTC.

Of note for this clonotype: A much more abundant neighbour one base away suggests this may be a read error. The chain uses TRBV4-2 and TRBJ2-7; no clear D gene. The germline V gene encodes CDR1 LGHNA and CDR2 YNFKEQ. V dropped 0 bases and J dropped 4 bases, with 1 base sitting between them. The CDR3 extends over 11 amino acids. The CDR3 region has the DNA TGTGCCAGCAGCCAAGAGTACGAGCAGTACTTC. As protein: CASSQEYEQYF.

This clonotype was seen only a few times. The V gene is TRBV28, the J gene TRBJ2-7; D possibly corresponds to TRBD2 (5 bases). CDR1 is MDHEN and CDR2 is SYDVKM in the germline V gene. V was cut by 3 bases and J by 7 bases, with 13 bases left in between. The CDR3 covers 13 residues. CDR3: CASSLMQRGEQYV. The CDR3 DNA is TGTGCCAGCAGTTTGATGCAGCGAGGGGAGCAGTACGTC.

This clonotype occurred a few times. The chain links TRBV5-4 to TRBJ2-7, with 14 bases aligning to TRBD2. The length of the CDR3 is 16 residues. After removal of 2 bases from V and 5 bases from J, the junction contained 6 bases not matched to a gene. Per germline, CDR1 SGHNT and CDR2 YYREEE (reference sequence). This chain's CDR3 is CASSFQPGLAGDEQYV. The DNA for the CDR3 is TGTGCCAGCAGCTTTCAACCGGGACTAGCGGGAGACGAGCAGTACGTC.

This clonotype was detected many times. The CDR3 DNA reads TGTGCCAGCAGCCAAGTAGTCCAAACGAATTCACCCCTCCACTTT. Protein sequence: CASSQVVQTNSPLHF. The chain is built from TRBV3-1 and TRBJ1-6, with D unresolved. This CDR3 comprises 15 residues. The germline V and J ends were trimmed by 1 base and 7 bases, with 11 bases remaining between them. Germline CDR1 and CDR2: LGHDT and YNNKEL (reference sequence).

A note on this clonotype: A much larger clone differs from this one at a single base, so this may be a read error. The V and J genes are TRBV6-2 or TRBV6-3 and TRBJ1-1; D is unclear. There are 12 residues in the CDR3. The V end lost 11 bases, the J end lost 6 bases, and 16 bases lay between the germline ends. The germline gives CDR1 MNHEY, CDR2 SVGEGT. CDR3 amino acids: CAGTWADAEAFF. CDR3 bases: TGTGCCGGCACCTGGGCGGACGCTGAAGCTTTCTTT.

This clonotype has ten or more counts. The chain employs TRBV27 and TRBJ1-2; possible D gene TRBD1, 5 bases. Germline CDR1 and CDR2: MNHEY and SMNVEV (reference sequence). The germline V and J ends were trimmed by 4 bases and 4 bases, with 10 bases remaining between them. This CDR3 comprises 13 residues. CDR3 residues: CASSWNRFYGYTF. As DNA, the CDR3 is TGTGCCAGCAGTTGGAACAGGTTCTATGGCTACACCTTC.

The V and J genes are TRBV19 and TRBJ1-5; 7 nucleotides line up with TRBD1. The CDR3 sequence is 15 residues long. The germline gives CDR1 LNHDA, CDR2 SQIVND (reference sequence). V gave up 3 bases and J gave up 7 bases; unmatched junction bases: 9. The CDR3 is CASSMAQGGGQPQHF. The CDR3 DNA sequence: TGTGCCAGTAGTATGGCCCAGGGGGGAGGGCAGCCCCAGCATTTT.

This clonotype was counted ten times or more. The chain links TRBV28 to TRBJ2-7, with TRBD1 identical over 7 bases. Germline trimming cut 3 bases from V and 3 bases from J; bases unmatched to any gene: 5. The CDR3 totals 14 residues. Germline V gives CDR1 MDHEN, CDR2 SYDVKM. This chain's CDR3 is CASSFLDRLYEQYF. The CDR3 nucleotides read TGTGCCAGCAGTTTCCTGGACAGGCTCTACGAGCAGTACTTC.